This TCR beta chain was recovered during a study of cytomegalovirus exposure and HLA in healthy donors. Study findings and constraints: Some public TCRs appeared in many individuals, while most sequences were rare. Previously analyzed data showed that most TCR beta V segments were productive at a frequency of about 87% or about 30%.

V was clipped by 8 bases and J by 11 bases, with 12 bases between them. The CDR3 extends over 10 amino acids. From germline, CDR1 is MNHEY and CDR2 SVGAGI. The table lists this clone with a few counts. The antigen is undetermined. Vbeta (60) and Jbeta (13) primers were used in the PCR. Sequenced by immunoSEQ multiplex PCR; TCRdb stores in-frame clones only, minus some. The sample shows around 93,000 clones, over 65% of them seen only once. The sequencing input was PBMCs. This rearrangement joins TRBV6-5 to TRBJ1-1, with D possibly TRBD1 on 5 matching bases. This sequence originates from a man in his fifties in good health and CMV-seronegative. CDR3 sequence reads: CASGQGPAFF. DNA of the CDR3: TGTGCCAGCGGCCAGGGCCCGGCTTTCTTT.